A selection of T cell receptor beta chains follows, all from one sample in a study of beta chain features in type 1 diabetes. TCRdb's copy holds only in-frame clones and misses some; the assay was immunoSEQ multiplex PCR. The sample holds some 150,000 clones, approximately 10% seen once. The material sequenced was central memory CD4+ T cells from blood. These receptors all come from a woman in her thirties with type 1 diabetes. The CDR3 runs from the conserved cysteine through the conserved F or W. A D gene is named only where the DNA matches it firmly. For some rows the clone size is stated as once, few or many, or as a class when expanded; others skip it.

d_gene	j_gene	v_gene	abundance	CDR3nt	CDR3aa
TRBD2	TRBJ2-1	TRBV19	few	TGTGCCAGTACCCGCGGACTAGCGGGAGCCAATGAGCAGTTCTTC	CASTRGLAGANEQFF
TRBD1	TRBJ1-5	TRBV4-1	few	TGCGCCAGCGGCCGATTCCCGGGACAGGGAGGCCAGCCCCAGCATTTT	CASGRFPGQGGQPQHF
-	TRBJ2-2	TRBV14	few	TGTGCCAGCAGCTGGGGCCAGAGAAGAGACACCGGGGAGCTGTTTTTT	CASSWGQRRDTGELFF
TRBD1	TRBJ2-7	TRBV7-9	-	TGTGCCAGCAGCTTAGTTGGAGACAGGGGATACGAGCAGTACTTC	CASSLVGDRGYEQYF
-	TRBJ2-1	TRBV7-9	few	TGTGCCAGCAGCTTATTGGCGGGACCACATGAGCAGTTCTTC	CASSLLAGPHEQFF
TRBD2	TRBJ2-7	TRBV30	-	TGTGCCTGGAGTTACTCTCAAGGACTAGCGGGAGGTCGGACCTACGAGCAGTACTTC	CAWSYSQGLAGGRTYEQYF
TRBD2	TRBJ2-7	TRBV28	-	TGTGCCAGCAGGCGGGAGGGCCTCGCGTACGAGCAGTACTTC	CASRREGLAYEQYF
TRBD1	TRBJ2-3	TRBV15	few	TGTGCCACCAGCAGGGCTCCGACAGGGGCAGATACGCAGTATTTT	CATSRAPTGADTQYF
-	TRBJ1-2	TRBV4-1	few	TGCGCCAGCAGGGTTGTTGGTGGCAACTATGGCTACACCTTC	CASRVVGGNYGYTF
TRBD2	TRBJ2-1	TRBV19	few	TGTGCCAGTAGTATAGCGGGAGGCTCCTACAATGAGCAGTTCTTC	CASSIAGGSYNEQFF
-	TRBJ2-4	TRBV5-1	few	TGCGCCAGCAGCTTGACTACAGGGGGGGTAGCCAAAAACATTCAGTACTTC	CASSLTTGGVAKNIQYF
-	TRBJ1-5	TRBV19	few	TGTGCCAGTAGTATATCCGGGAGTCAGCCCCAGCATTTT	CASSISGSQPQHF
-	TRBJ2-7	TRBV7-2	-	TGTGCCAGCAGCTTGCAGGGGACGAACGAGCAGTACTTC	CASSLQGTNEQYF
-	TRBJ1-1	TRBV29-1	-	TGCAGCGTTGTCCCGGGAGCATTT	CSVVPGAF
TRBD2	TRBJ2-1	TRBV9	many	TGTGCCAGCAGCGTAGGGCTAGCGGGACCCTACAATGAGCAGTTCTTC	CASSVGLAGPYNEQFF
-	TRBJ1-2	TRBV10-3	-	TGTGCCATCAGTGAGTTGGCTTCGGGCTACACCTTC	CAISELASGYTF
-	TRBJ2-3	TRBV29-1	few	TGCAGCGTGGGGGACATCACAGATACGCAGTATTTT	CSVGDITDTQYF
TRBD2	TRBJ2-1	TRBV5-1	-	TGCGCCAGCAGCGGCGGGGGACTAGCATACAATGAGCAGTTCTTC	CASSGGGLAYNEQFF
-	TRBJ1-5	TRBV6-4	-	TGTGCCAGCAGTGAGAGTTGGGGACAACAGCCCCAGCATTTT	CASSESWGQQPQHF
-	TRBJ1-1	TRBV10-2	-	TGCGCCAGCAGTGCGACTGTGAACACTGAAGCTTTCTTT	CASSATVNTEAFF
-	TRBJ1-2	TRBV7-9	few	TGTGCCAGCAGCTTATCGTACAGGGAAGCCGGCTACACCTTC	CASSLSYREAGYTF
-	TRBJ2-2	TRBV6-5	-	TGTGCCAGCAGTTATAGACTACTATCGAACACCGGGGAGCTGTTTTTT	CASSYRLLSNTGELFF
-	TRBJ1-1	TRBV28	once	TGTGCCAGCACCTCCCGGAGGGCTGAAGCTTTCTTT	CASTSRRAEAFF
-	TRBJ1-5	TRBV19	-	TGTGCCAGCTTACAGGACAATGGGTTAGTGCAGCCCCAGCATTTT	CASLQDNGLVQPQHF
TRBD1	TRBJ2-5	TRBV29-1	few	TGCAGCGTTGAAGGTCCAGGGGGCGAGGAGACCCAGTACTTC	CSVEGPGGEETQYF
TRBD1	TRBJ1-1	TRBV28	-	TGTGCCAGCAGTGGTGGACAGGGGAACACTGAAGCTTTCTTT	CASSGGQGNTEAFF
-	TRBJ2-5	TRBV28	-	TGTGCCAGCAGTTCCTACGACAGGTCGTTCCAAGAGACCCAGTACTTC	CASSSYDRSFQETQYF
TRBD1	TRBJ1-4	TRBV10-3	few	TGTGCCATCAGGGGTGGACAGGGGGCAACTAATGAAAAACTGTTTTTT	CAIRGGQGATNEKLFF
-	TRBJ1-5	TRBV19	-	TGTGCCAGTAGTCGAGACAGCTACAATCAGCCCCAGCATTTT	CASSRDSYNQPQHF
-	TRBJ2-7	TRBV2	few	TGTGCCAGCACCCTAGGGGGCGAGCAGTACTTC	CASTLGGEQYF
-	TRBJ2-5	TRBV28	-	TGTGCCAGTGGGGGCAGGAGAGGGATTAGGGGAGAGACCCAGTACTTC	CASGGRRGIRGETQYF
-	TRBJ2-5	TRBV11-3	few	TGTGCCAGCAGCTTAGGGGCTGCGGAGACCCAGTACTTC	CASSLGAAETQYF
-	TRBJ1-1	TRBV10-3	few	TGTGCCATCAGTGACCTGACAGGGAACACTGAAGCTTTCTTT	CAISDLTGNTEAFF
-	TRBJ2-1	TRBV7-2	-	TGTGCCAGCAGCATAGCTCGCAATGAGCAGTTCTTC	CASSIARNEQFF
TRBD2	TRBJ2-3	TRBV5-6	few	TGTGCCAGCAGCTTGGGACTAGCGGCTAGCACAGATACGCAGTATTTT	CASSLGLAASTDTQYF
-	TRBJ1-2	TRBV7-3	-	TGTGCCAGCAGTCCCAATCGTGGGCAACAATATGGCTACACCTTC	CASSPNRGQQYGYTF
TRBD1	TRBJ1-2	TRBV28	few	TGTGCCAGCAGTTTAAGGGACAGGGGCGTTGGCTACACCTTC	CASSLRDRGVGYTF
TRBD1	TRBJ2-7	TRBV6-5	-	TGTGCCAGCAGTCCCGGAGACAGGGAGACCTACGAGCAGTACTTC	CASSPGDRETYEQYF
-	TRBJ1-2	TRBV19	-	TGTGCCAGTAGCATCACATTAACCGGGACACCCAACTATGGCTACACCTTC	CASSITLTGTPNYGYTF
-	TRBJ2-3	TRBV2	-	TGTGCCAGCAGTGGTGGGAGGAGTGGAGATACGCAGTATTTT	CASSGGRSGDTQYF
-	TRBJ2-1	TRBV27	-	TGTGCCAGCAGTTCCCAGAACAACAATGAGCAGTTCTTC	CASSSQNNNEQFF
-	TRBJ2-1	TRBV5-4	-	TGTGCCAGCAGCCTCAGGGATTTTAGTGGTGAGCAGTTCTTC	CASSLRDFSGEQFF
-	TRBJ2-5	TRBV11-3	-	TGTGCCAGCAGCTTCAGGGGACATCTGAAAGAGACCCAGTACTTC	CASSFRGHLKETQYF
TRBD2	TRBJ2-5	TRBV11-1	few	TGTGCCAGCAGCTTAGACGGGTCCAGCGGGAGGGCCAGAGAGACCCAGTACTTC	CASSLDGSSGRARETQYF
-	TRBJ1-2	TRBV29-1	-	TGCAGCGTGAGGGAGTACGGGGGATATGGCTACACCTTC	CSVREYGGYGYTF
-	TRBJ1-2	TRBV5-4	few	TGTGCCAGCAGCTTTCGTGCGGGACACTATGGCTACACCTTC	CASSFRAGHYGYTF
-	TRBJ2-7	TRBV7-9	few	TGTGCCAGCAGCTTATATCACGAGCAGTACTTC	CASSLYHEQYF
TRBD1	TRBJ1-2	TRBV18	few	TGTGCCAGCTCACCACCTTCCCGGGACAGGGATGGCTACACCTTC	CASSPPSRDRDGYTF
TRBD2	TRBJ2-3	TRBV4-2	-	TGTGCCAGCGGTAGACTAGCTACGAGCACAGATACGCAGTATTTT	CASGRLATSTDTQYF
-	TRBJ1-1	TRBV15	-	TGTGCCACCAGCACCGGACATCTGAACACTGAAGCTTTCTTT	CATSTGHLNTEAFF
TRBD1	TRBJ1-2	TRBV2	-	TGTGCCGGAAAGGGACAGAGCTATGGCTACACCTTC	CAGKGQSYGYTF
-	TRBJ1-1	TRBV5-1	few	TGCGCCAGCAGAGGACAGAGCCCCGAAGCTTTCTTT	CASRGQSPEAFF
-	TRBJ2-3	TRBV29-1	few	TGCAGCGTTATCGGGGGAGCCACAGATACGCAGTATTTT	CSVIGGATDTQYF
-	TRBJ2-6	TRBV15	few	TGTGCCACCAGTCCGAGTGGGGCCAACGTCCTGACTTTC	CATSPSGANVLTF
-	TRBJ2-7	TRBV28	-	TGTGCCACCATCGGGACTGGGGTGGACGAGCAGTACTTC	CATIGTGVDEQYF
TRBD2	TRBJ2-3	TRBV7-8	few	TGTGCCAGCAGCTTAGTGGGACTAGCGGGCTTAAGCACAGATACGCAGTATTTT	CASSLVGLAGLSTDTQYF
TRBD2	TRBJ2-3	TRBV4-2	few	TGTGCCAGCAGCCCAGAGGGATCGGGGGAGGGGTCAGATACGCAGTATTTT	CASSPEGSGEGSDTQYF